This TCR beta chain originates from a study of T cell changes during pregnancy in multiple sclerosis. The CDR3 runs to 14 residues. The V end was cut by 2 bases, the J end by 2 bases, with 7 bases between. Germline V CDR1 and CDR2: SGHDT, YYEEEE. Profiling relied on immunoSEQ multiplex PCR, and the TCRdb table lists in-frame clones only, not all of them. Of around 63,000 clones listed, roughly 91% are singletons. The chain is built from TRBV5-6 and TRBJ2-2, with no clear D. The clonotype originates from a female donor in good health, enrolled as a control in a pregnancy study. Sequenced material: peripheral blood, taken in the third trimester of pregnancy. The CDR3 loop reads CASSFPHNTGELFF. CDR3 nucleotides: TGTGCCAGCAGCTTCCCCCATAACACCGGGGAGCTGTTTTTT.